This paragraph covers one T cell receptor beta chain sequence. A read error may account for a junction end that differs from germline. The CDR3 sequence is 11 residues long. TCRdb used MiXCR to reprocess the reads, holding one entry per CDR3 protein. In the table there are about 190,000 distinct CDR3 sequences, 8.5% to 10% of which are singletons. The data derive from a study of T cell repertoires in cytomegalovirus infection. Sequencing was done on a sample of PBMCs. The chain links TRBV12-3 or TRBV12-4 to TRBJ2-3, with D hard to call. This clonotype originated in a human donor in good health (CMV status not recorded). Some clones in this sample may be carry-over from other donors' samples. CDR3 protein: CANSLVDTQYF. The DNA of the CDR3 is TGTGCCAACAGTTTGGTAGATACGCAGTATTTT.